This TCR beta chain was sequenced in a study of blood T cell repertoires in COVID-19. As for the study in general: Acute-phase and convalescent COVID-19 samples originated in the United States, Italy and Spain. PBMCs, B-cell-depleted T cells, or T cells provided the cDNA or gDNA that made up the material.

This CDR3 has 16 residues. Germline CDR1 is SGHVS and CDR2 is FQNEAQ. Between the trimmed V and J ends, which lost 2 bases and 1 base, there was a span of 12 bases. Seattle patients were enrolled while actively infected and followed longitudinally. In the original workflow: The authors estimated nucleated cell counts from reference gene primer amplification. Libraries were prepared by immunoSEQ multiplex PCR; TCRdb keeps only in-frame clonotypes and omits some of them. The V and J calls and clone size come from that table; D and trimming were worked out from the DNA. The table lists fewer than 55,000 clones, roughly 79% of them singletons.

This TCR derives from a woman older than 75 with COVID-19, enrolled during active disease. The chain employs TRBV7-8 and TRBJ1-5, with D possibly being TRBD1 (6 bases). Sample: peripheral blood. DNA for the CDR3: TGTGCCAGCAGCTTAAGAGGGAGGGGGAGCAATCAGCCCCAGCATTTT. Its protein is CASSLRGRGSNQPQHF.